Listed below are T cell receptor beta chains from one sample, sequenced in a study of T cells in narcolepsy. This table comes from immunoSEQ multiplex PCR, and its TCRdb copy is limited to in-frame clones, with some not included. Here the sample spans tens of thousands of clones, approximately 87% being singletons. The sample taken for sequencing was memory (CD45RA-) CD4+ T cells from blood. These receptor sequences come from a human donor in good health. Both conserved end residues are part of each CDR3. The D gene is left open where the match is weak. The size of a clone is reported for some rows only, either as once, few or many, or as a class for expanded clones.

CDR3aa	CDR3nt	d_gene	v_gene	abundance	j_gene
CASSSPGLATRLAF	TGTGCCAGCAGCTCCCCGGGACTAGCGACACGACTAGCTTTC	TRBD2	TRBV7-2	NA	TRBJ2-6
CSASVAPNTEAFF	TGCAGCGCCTCAGTGGCTCCTAACACTGAAGCTTTCTTT	NA	TRBV29-1	NA	TRBJ1-1
CASSYPLADEQFF	TGTGCCAGCAGCTACCCTCTAGCGGACGAGCAGTTCTTC	TRBD2	TRBV5-4	NA	TRBJ2-1
CASSQVNSGENGYTF	TGTGCCAGCAGCCAAGTCAATTCGGGGGAAAATGGCTACACCTTC	NA	TRBV14	NA	TRBJ1-2
CASSPDRGNSPLHF	TGTGCCAGCAGCCCAGACAGGGGTAATTCACCCCTCCACTTT	TRBD1	TRBV5-4	NA	TRBJ1-6
CASTPGPGLGKNIQYF	TGTGCCAGCACCCCCGGTCCTGGGCTCGGCAAAAACATTCAGTACTTC	NA	TRBV9	NA	TRBJ2-4
CASSAGTGTTDTQYF	TGTGCCAGCAGCGCCGGGACTGGAACCACAGATACGCAGTATTTT	NA	TRBV7-3	NA	TRBJ2-3
CASSSGLWCYEQYF	TGTGCCAGCAGCAGCGGACTTTGGTGCTACGAGCAGTACTTC	NA	TRBV21-1	few	TRBJ2-7
CAWLTYQGGTEAFF	TGTGCCTGGCTTACGTATCAGGGAGGCACTGAAGCTTTCTTT	NA	TRBV30	NA	TRBJ1-1
CASSLKASGRGYNEQFF	TGTGCCAGCAGCCTTAAGGCCAGCGGGAGAGGTTACAATGAGCAGTTCTTC	TRBD2	TRBV14	NA	TRBJ2-1
CASSPVRGQETQYF	TGTGCTAGCAGCCCTGTCCGGGGACAAGAGACCCAGTACTTC	NA	TRBV7-7	NA	TRBJ2-5
CATSKEGSRYNEQFF	TGTGCCACCAGCAAAGAGGGATCGCGCTACAATGAGCAGTTCTTC	NA	TRBV15	NA	TRBJ2-1
CASSQDSGANVLTF	TGCGCCAGCAGCCAAGATTCAGGGGCCAACGTCCTGACTTTC	NA	TRBV4-3	NA	TRBJ2-6
CASSLIRGTDRAHNEQFF	TGTGCCAGCAGCTTAATTCGGGGGACGGACAGGGCCCACAATGAGCAGTTCTTC	TRBD1	TRBV11-1	NA	TRBJ2-1
CASSEVVAGATGELFF	TGTGCCAGCAGTGAAGTAGTAGCGGGGGCCACCGGGGAGCTGTTTTTT	TRBD2	TRBV2	NA	TRBJ2-2
CASSTRTSEDTQYF	TGTGCCAGCAGTACGAGGACATCCGAAGATACGCAGTATTTT	NA	TRBV6-5	NA	TRBJ2-3
CASSIPPTANTEAFF	TGTGCCAGTAGTATTCCCCCGACGGCGAACACTGAAGCTTTCTTT	NA	TRBV19	NA	TRBJ1-1
CASSEADYNYGYTF	TGTGCCAGCAGTGAAGCGGATTATAACTATGGCTACACCTTC	NA	TRBV6-1	NA	TRBJ1-2
CGAGVQETQYF	TGCGGCGCAGGGGTCCAAGAGACCCAGTACTTC	NA	TRBV20-1	NA	TRBJ2-5
CSAGSEKLFF	TGCAGCGCGGGGAGTGAAAAACTGTTTTTT	NA	TRBV20-1	once	TRBJ1-4
CASSLTPGQGYGYTF	TGTGCCAGCAGCTTAACTCCAGGGCAAGGCTATGGCTACACCTTC	NA	TRBV7-3	NA	TRBJ1-2
CASSMGRTDTQYF	TGTGCCAGTAGTATGGGCCGCACAGATACGCAGTATTTT	NA	TRBV19	NA	TRBJ2-3
CASSLVLGQTYEQYF	TGTGCCAGCAGCTTGGTCTTGGGACAAACCTACGAGCAGTACTTC	NA	TRBV5-8	NA	TRBJ2-7
CASSERGRSGYTF	TGTGCCAGCAGTGAAAGGGGCAGGAGTGGCTACACCTTC	NA	TRBV6-1	NA	TRBJ1-2
CASRQDGRTQYF	TGTGCCAGCAGACAAGACGGCCGTACGCAGTATTTT	NA	TRBV7-8	NA	TRBJ2-3
CASSSDLGTGYNSPLHF	TGTGCCAGCAGCTCCGACCTCGGGACAGGGTATAATTCACCCCTCCACTTT	TRBD1	TRBV7-2	NA	TRBJ1-6
CASSYGQSNTEAFF	TGTGCCAGCAGTTACGGGCAATCGAACACTGAAGCTTTCTTT	NA	TRBV6-5	NA	TRBJ1-1
CASSQEGAGTANTGELFF	TGTGCCAGCAGCCAAGAGGGGGCGGGGACAGCGAACACCGGGGAGCTGTTTTTT	NA	TRBV4-2	NA	TRBJ2-2
CASRFLAGGQETQYF	TGTGCCAGCAGATTTTTAGCGGGGGGCCAAGAGACCCAGTACTTC	TRBD2	TRBV6-6	NA	TRBJ2-5
CASSLGLAGVSEQYF	TGTGCCAGCAGCTTAGGTCTAGCGGGAGTAAGCGAGCAGTACTTC	TRBD2	TRBV5-5	NA	TRBJ2-7
CASTSVGTSGEQFF	TGTGCCAGCACTTCTGTCGGGACTAGCGGGGAGCAGTTCTTC	TRBD2	TRBV6-5	NA	TRBJ2-1
CASLGQGDEQYF	TGTGCCAGCCTGGGGCAGGGTGACGAGCAGTACTTC	NA	TRBV28	NA	TRBJ2-7
CASSGQGQANYGYTF	TGTGCCAGTAGTGGGCAGGGACAGGCTAACTATGGCTACACCTTC	TRBD1	TRBV19	NA	TRBJ1-2
CASSRSGTGSYNEQFF	TGTGCCAGCAGCCGTAGCGGGACAGGGTCCTACAATGAGCAGTTCTTC	NA	TRBV27	NA	TRBJ2-1
CAISESLAAAYEQYF	TGTGCCATCAGTGAGTCGCTAGCGGCCGCCTACGAGCAGTACTTC	TRBD2	TRBV10-3	NA	TRBJ2-7
CASSREGSRSPLHF	TGTGCCAGCAGCCGAGAGGGGTCGCGGTCACCCCTCCACTTT	NA	TRBV7-9	NA	TRBJ1-6
CATLNRGAEGATEAFF	TGTGCCACCCTCAACCGGGGGGCGGAGGGGGCGACTGAAGCTTTCTTT	TRBD1	TRBV25-1	NA	TRBJ1-1
CASSLVGSGLAGAVEQFF	TGTGCCAGCAGCTTAGTCGGTTCGGGACTAGCGGGAGCAGTTGAGCAGTTCTTC	TRBD2	TRBV7-9	NA	TRBJ2-1
CASSIGGGETQYF	TGTGCCAGTAGCATCGGGGGAGGGGAGACCCAGTACTTC	TRBD2	TRBV2	NA	TRBJ2-5
CASGRSRGDTQYF	TGTGCCAGCGGGCGGTCCCGCGGAGATACGCAGTATTTT	NA	TRBV6-5	NA	TRBJ2-3
CASSDVSSGGRFEQYF	TGTGCCAGCAGTGATGTGAGTAGCGGGGGACGTTTCGAGCAGTACTTC	TRBD2	TRBV25-1	NA	TRBJ2-7
CASSLGRGGDEAFF	TGTGCCAGCAGCTTAGGGCGCGGGGGCGATGAAGCTTTCTTT	NA	TRBV7-9	NA	TRBJ1-1
CASSSTGLADNEQFF	TGTGCCAGCAGCAGCACGGGACTAGCGGACAATGAGCAGTTCTTC	TRBD2	TRBV5-6	NA	TRBJ2-1
CASSLMSTDTQYF	TGTGCCAGCAGCTTAATGAGCACAGATACGCAGTATTTT	NA	TRBV5-6	NA	TRBJ2-3
CASSRDQLGEQYF	TGTGCCAGCAGCCGGGACCAATTGGGCGAGCAGTACTTC	NA	TRBV6-1	NA	TRBJ2-7
CAWRAPGSLYGYTF	TGTGCCTGGAGGGCACCCGGGAGCCTCTATGGCTACACCTTC	NA	TRBV30	few	TRBJ1-2
CASGRRNTEAFF	TGTGCCAGCGGACGACGGAACACTGAAGCTTTCTTT	NA	TRBV28	NA	TRBJ1-1